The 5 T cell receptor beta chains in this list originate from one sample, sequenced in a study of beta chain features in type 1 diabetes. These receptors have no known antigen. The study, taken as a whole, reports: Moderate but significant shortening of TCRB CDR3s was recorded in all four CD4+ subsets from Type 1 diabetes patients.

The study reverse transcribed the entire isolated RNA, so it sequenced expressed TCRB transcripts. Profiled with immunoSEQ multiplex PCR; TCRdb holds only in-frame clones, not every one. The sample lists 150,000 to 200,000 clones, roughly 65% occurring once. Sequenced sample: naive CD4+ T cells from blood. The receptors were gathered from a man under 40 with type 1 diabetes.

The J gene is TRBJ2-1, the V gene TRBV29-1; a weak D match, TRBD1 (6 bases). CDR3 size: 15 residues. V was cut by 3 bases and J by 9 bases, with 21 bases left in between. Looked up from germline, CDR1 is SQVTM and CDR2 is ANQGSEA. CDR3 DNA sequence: TGCAGCGTTGATGGGGGCGGCTTTCGCTTGATTGAGCAGTTCTTC. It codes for CSVDGGGFRLIEQFF.

DNA for the CDR3: TGCAGTGCGGTAGCAGGGGCTGGCTACACCTTC. This translates into CSAVAGAGYTF. The rearrangement uses TRBV20-1 and TRBJ1-2, with D possibly TRBD1 on 6 matching bases. V was shortened by 6 bases and J by 7 bases, with 12 bases between the two germline ends. This CDR3 region has 11 residues. Germline V gives CDR1 DFQATT, CDR2 SNEGSKA (reference sequence).

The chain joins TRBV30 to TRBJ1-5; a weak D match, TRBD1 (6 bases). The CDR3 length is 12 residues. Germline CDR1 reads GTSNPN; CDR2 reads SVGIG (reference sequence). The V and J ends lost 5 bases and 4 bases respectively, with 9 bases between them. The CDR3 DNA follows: TGTGCCTGGCAGGGGTTTAATCAGCCCCAGCATTTT. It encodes CAWQGFNQPQHF.

The CDR3 here is CASRPMAGADGYTF. The CDR3 DNA follows: TGCGCCAGCCGACCGATGGCAGGGGCTGACGGCTACACCTTC. V gene TRBV5-1 combines with J gene TRBJ1-2; weak D call: TRBD1 (6 bases). This CDR3 contains 14 residues. V lost 7 bases and J lost 8, with 21 bases in between. The V gene's germline CDR1 is SGHRS and CDR2 YFSETQ. The variable domain in full, with the rest retrieved from reference TRBV5-1 and TRBJ1-2, is KAGVTQTPRYLIKTRGQQVTLSCSPISGHRSVSWYQQTPGQGLQFLFEYFSETQRNKGNFPGRFSGRQFSNSRSEMNVSTLELGDSALYLCASRPMAGADGYTFGSGTRLTVV.

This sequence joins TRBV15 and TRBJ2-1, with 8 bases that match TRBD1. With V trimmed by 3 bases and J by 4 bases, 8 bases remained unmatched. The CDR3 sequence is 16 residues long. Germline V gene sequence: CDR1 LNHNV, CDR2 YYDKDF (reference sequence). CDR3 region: CATSSPGTGGYNEQFF. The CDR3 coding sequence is TGTGCCACCAGCAGTCCCGGGACAGGAGGATACAATGAGCAGTTCTTC.